Below, 24 T cell receptor beta chains from the same sample are listed, as sequenced in a study of cytomegalovirus exposure and HLA in healthy donors. Primers included in the PCR were 60 Vbeta and 13 Jbeta primers. Some clones are missing from TCRdb's copy, which holds only in-frame ones; the method was immunoSEQ multiplex PCR. The sample holds 200,000 to 250,000 clones, nearly 80% seen once. The sequenced material came from PBMCs. All receptors come from a man aged 18 to 30 in good health and CMV-seronegative.

This clone was observed many times. In DNA, the CDR3 is TGCGCCAGCAGCACGGGACAGTGGGGGGAGACCCAGTACTTC. This sequence encodes CASSTGQWGETQYF. The V and J genes are TRBV5-1 and TRBJ2-5, with TRBD1 identical over 7 bases. CDR1 is SGHRS, CDR2 YFSETQ, per germline. J lost 5 bases, V lost 4 bases, and 8 bases had no gene match. The CDR3 spans 14 residues.

The CDR3 loop is CASSPWDSGYTF. The CDR3 DNA reads as TGTGCCAGTAGTCCTTGGGACAGCGGCTACACCTTC. V is TRBV19 and J is TRBJ1-2; 7 bases line up with TRBD1. CDR1 and CDR2 (germline): LNHDA, SQIVND (reference sequence). The J segment lost 8 bases and the V segment lost 5 bases, leaving 5 bases of the junction unmatched. This CDR3 contains 12 residues. The entire variable domain, with the rest obtained from reference TRBV19 and TRBJ1-2, is as follows: DGGITQSPKYLFRKEGQNVTLSCEQNLNHDAMYWYRQDPGQGLRLIYYSQIVNDFQKGDIAEGYSVSREKKESFPLTVTSAQKNPTAFYLCASSPWDSGYTFGSGTRLTVV.

With regard to this clone: Distinct nucleotide sequences in the sample also encode this CDR3. The chain has TRBV7-9 and TRBJ1-2; TRBD1 matches at 7 bases. Per germline, CDR1 SEHNR and CDR2 FQNEAQ (reference sequence). The CDR3 has 14 residues. J gave up 5 bases and V 1 base, and 4 bases lay outside the gene matches. The CDR3 sequence is CASSLGAGGYGYTF. The CDR3 coding sequence is TGTGCCAGCAGCTTAGGGGCAGGGGGATATGGCTACACCTTC.

The chain carries TRBV5-8 and TRBJ2-7, with D maybe TRBD2 (6 bases). The CDR3 sequence is 12 residues long. V was pared by 2 bases and J by 6 bases, with 9 bases between. The germline V gene has CDR1 SGHTS and CDR2 YDEGEE. This CDR3 reads CASSLGRREQYF. The CDR3 DNA follows: TGTGCCAGCAGCTTAGGGAGGCGCGAGCAGTACTTC.

The chain is built from TRBV7-9 and TRBJ1-1; D call uncertain. Trimming pared 8 bases from V and 1 base from J, leaving 11 bases between. Germline-derived CDR1 and CDR2 are SEHNR and FQNEAQ (reference sequence). The CDR3 extends over 13 amino acids. Here the CDR3 DNA reads TGTGCCAGCGGGCTGGGCACGAACACTGAAGCTTTCTTT. Translation gives CASGLGTNTEAFF.

The CDR3 DNA sequence: TGTGCCAGCAATCAGGGGGACAGACGCTACGAGCAGTACTTC. The encoded protein is CASNQGDRRYEQYF. J is TRBJ2-7 and V is TRBV6-1; 7 nucleotides agree with TRBD1. The CDR3 has 14 amino acids. J was trimmed by 3 bases and V by 7 bases; bases with no gene match: 9. CDR1 is MNHNS, CDR2 SASEGT, per germline.

This chain's CDR3 is CASSIGLRDRRSEAFF. CDR3 DNA: TGTGCCAGTAGTATAGGACTCCGTGACAGGAGGTCTGAAGCTTTCTTT. The chain has TRBV19 and TRBJ1-1, with TRBD1 as a possible D gene (6 bases). The V end was cut by 1 base, the J end by 6 bases, with 18 bases between. This CDR3 region has 16 residues. The germline CDR1 and CDR2 sequences are LNHDA and SQIVND (reference sequence).

The CDR3 protein is CASSLGLVYNEQFF. The CDR3 DNA is TGCGCCAGCAGCTTAGGACTGGTCTACAATGAGCAGTTCTTC. The V and J genes are TRBV5-1 and TRBJ2-1; D might be TRBD2 (5 bases). The CDR3 has 14 residues. Germline CDR1 reads SGHRS; CDR2 reads YFSETQ. The V gene lost 2 bases and the J gene lost 3 bases, with 9 bases spanning the gap.

V usage is TRBV19 and J usage is TRBJ2-5; 7 bases are a match to TRBD1. Germline V gene sequence: CDR1 LNHDA, CDR2 SQIVND (reference sequence). The CDR3 has 15 residues. J was trimmed by 2 bases and V by 6 bases; bases with no gene match: 9. The CDR3 loop is CASRPGQVLQETQYF. The CDR3 DNA sequence: TGTGCCAGTAGGCCCGGACAGGTCCTACAAGAGACCCAGTACTTC.

This clone was counted a single time. The V gene is TRBV6-5, the J gene TRBJ2-7; possible D gene TRBD1, 6 bases. Trimming left V 6 bases short and J 1 base short, with 13 bases between. Germline V gene lookup returns CDR1 MNHEY and CDR2 SVGAGI. The CDR3 is 14 residues long. CDR3 protein: CASSPSTGSYEQYF. The CDR3 nucleotides read TGTGCCAGCAGCCCATCGACAGGATCCTACGAGCAGTACTTC.

The chain employs TRBV6-5 and TRBJ1-6; D may be TRBD1 (5 bases). Germline V lookup: CDR1 MNHEY, CDR2 SVGAGI. Trimming left V 1 base short and J 4 bases short, with 11 bases between. CDR3 length equals 16 residues. The CDR3 nucleotides are TGTGCCAGCAGTTACTTCCAGGGCTCATATAATTCACCCCTCCACTTT. It encodes CASSYFQGSYNSPLHF.

This chain connects TRBV13 to TRBJ2-7, with 9 bases lining up with TRBD1. The CDR3 length is 17 residues. Germline V gives CDR1 PRHDT, CDR2 FYEKMQ (reference sequence). Germline trimming cut 1 base from V and 3 bases from J; bases unmatched to any gene: 10. Written as DNA, the CDR3 is TGTGCCAGCAGCTTAGAATCGTCGGGGACAGGGCTCTACGAGCAGTACTTC. As protein: CASSLESSGTGLYEQYF.

V and J are TRBV4-3 and TRBJ1-2; 11 positions agree with TRBD1. CDR3 size: 15 residues. In germline, CDR1 is LGHNA, CDR2 YSLEER. With 0 bases clipped from V and 4 bases from J, the junction kept 1 base outside the gene matches. The CDR3 DNA is TGCGCCAGCAGCCAAGAAGGACAGGGGGCCTATGGCTACACCTTC. Its protein is CASSQEGQGAYGYTF.

V is TRBV28 and J is TRBJ2-1; D call uncertain. The V gene's germline CDR1 is MDHEN and CDR2 SYDVKM. V was cut by 2 bases and J by 2 bases, with 10 bases left in between. The CDR3 has 15 residues. The CDR3 spells CASSLERVTYNEQFF. In nucleotides, the CDR3 is TGTGCCAGCAGTTTAGAACGGGTAACCTACAATGAGCAGTTCTTC.

V gene TRBV7-3 combines with J gene TRBJ2-5; 10 bases agree with TRBD2. The germline V gene has CDR1 SGHTA and CDR2 FQGTGA. The V segment lost 1 base and the J segment 0 bases; nucleotides outside the gene matches: 2. The CDR3 loop spans 16 amino acids. CDR3 in amino acids: CASSLNSGGNQETQYF. The CDR3 DNA is TGTGCCAGCAGCTTAAATAGCGGGGGGAACCAAGAGACCCAGTACTTC.

This rearrangement joins TRBV19 to TRBJ2-7; a possible D gene is TRBD2 (5 bases). The V gene lost 1 base and the J gene lost 0 bases, with 10 bases spanning the gap. CDR3 length equals 15 residues. Germline CDR1 LNHDA, CDR2 SQIVND (reference sequence). The DNA of the CDR3 is TGTGCCAGTAGTATAGTACCGGGGAGCTCCTACGAGCAGTACTTC. Its translation is CASSIVPGSSYEQYF.

V usage is TRBV2 and J usage is TRBJ2-7, with D maybe TRBD2 (6 bases). The CDR3 runs to 16 residues. V lost 10 bases and J 0 bases, leaving 22 bases between the germline ends. Germline lookup yields CDR1 SNHLY and CDR2 FYNNEI. CDR3 loop: CAIIADSWESSYEQYF. CDR3 in DNA: TGTGCCATCATAGCGGACTCGTGGGAGAGCTCCTACGAGCAGTACTTC.

V is TRBV28 and J is TRBJ2-6; 11 bases align to TRBD1. From germline, CDR1 is MDHEN and CDR2 SYDVKM. Trimming took 3 bases from V and 1 from J; bases not matched to a gene: 5. CDR3 length: 18 residues. The CDR3 coding sequence is TGTGCCAGCAGTTTTTACCGGGACAGGGGGTCTGGGGCCAACGTCCTGACTTTC. Its translation: CASSFYRDRGSGANVLTF.

The rearrangement uses TRBV6-1 and TRBJ1-1; D is unclear. Germline-derived CDR1 and CDR2 are MNHNS and SASEGT. V was pared by 1 base and J by 4 bases, with 10 bases between. The CDR3 is made up of 14 amino acids. CDR3 loop: CASSEVSGSTEAFF. The CDR3 DNA reads as TGTGCCAGCAGTGAAGTGTCAGGTTCCACTGAAGCTTTCTTT.

This chain uses TRBV6-6 with TRBJ2-2; 7 nucleotides line up with TRBD2. This CDR3 contains 14 residues. Germline loops: CDR1 MNHNY, CDR2 SVGAGI (reference sequence). V shed 7 bases, J shed 6 bases, and the junction held 8 bases outside the gene matches. The CDR3 DNA reads as TGTGCCAGCACTGGGGGGGGGACGGCCGGGGAGCTGTTTTTT. Translation gives CASTGGGTAGELFF.

The chain carries TRBV14 and TRBJ1-1, with TRBD1 as a possible D gene (6 bases). Germline V gives CDR1 SGHDN, CDR2 FVKESK. V gave up 0 bases and J gave up 3 bases, with 8 bases separating them. The CDR3 has 14 amino acids. The CDR3 region is CASSQEGQYTEAFF. The CDR3 nucleotides are TGTGCCAGCAGCCAAGAAGGACAGTACACTGAAGCTTTCTTT.

This clone was observed a handful of times. V gene TRBV30 combines with J gene TRBJ2-7, with TRBD1 matching 7 bases. Trimming removed 6 bases from V and 2 bases from J; junction bases left unmatched: 13. The CDR3 extends over 15 amino acids. CDR1 GTSNPN and CDR2 SVGIG come from the germline V gene (reference sequence). This chain's CDR3 is CACTKPGTAPYEQYF. For the CDR3, the DNA is TGTGCCTGCACCAAACCGGGGACAGCCCCCTACGAGCAGTACTTC. The whole variable domain, filled in from reference TRBV30 and TRBJ2-7, reads SQTIHQWPATLVQPVGSPLSLECTVEGTSNPNLYWYRQAAGRGLQLLFYSVGIGQISSEVPQNLSASRPQDRQFILSSKKLLLSDSGFYLCACTKPGTAPYEQYFGPGTRLTVT.

This clone was detected a few times. V gene TRBV6-6 combines with J gene TRBJ1-5, with D unresolved. V was pared by 3 bases and J by 1 base, with 10 bases between. Germline values: CDR1 MNHNY, CDR2 SVGAGI (reference sequence). The CDR3 extends over 15 amino acids. CDR3: CASSYIGVSNQPQHF. The CDR3 DNA reads TGTGCCAGCAGTTATATCGGGGTGAGCAATCAGCCCCAGCATTTT.

The chain uses TRBV2 and TRBJ2-3; 14 nucleotides align to TRBD2. After removal of 4 bases from V and 4 bases from J, the junction contained 4 bases not matched to a gene. Germline CDR1 and CDR2: SNHLY and FYNNEI. The CDR3 spans 16 residues. The CDR3 nucleotides read TGTGCCAGCAGTGTGGGGACTAGCGGGAGCGCAGATACGCAGTATTTT. Its protein product is CASSVGTSGSADTQYF.